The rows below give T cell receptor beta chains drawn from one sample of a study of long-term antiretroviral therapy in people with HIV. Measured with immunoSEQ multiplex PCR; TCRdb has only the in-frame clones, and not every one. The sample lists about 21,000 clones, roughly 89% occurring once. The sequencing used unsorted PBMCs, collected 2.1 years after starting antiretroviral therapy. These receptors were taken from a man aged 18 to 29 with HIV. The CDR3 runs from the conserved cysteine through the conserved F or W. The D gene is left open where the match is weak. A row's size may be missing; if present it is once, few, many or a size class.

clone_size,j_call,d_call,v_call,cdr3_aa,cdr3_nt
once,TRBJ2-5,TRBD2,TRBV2,CASSPGLAEETQYF,TGTGCCAGCAGTCCGGGACTAGCGGAAGAGACCCAGTACTTC
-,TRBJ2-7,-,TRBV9,CASSANSGYEQYF,TGTGCCAGCAGTGCCAATAGCGGCTACGAGCAGTACTTC
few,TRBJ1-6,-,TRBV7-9,CASSLASGRDSPLHF,TGTGCCAGCAGCTTAGCGTCAGGGAGGGACTCACCCCTCCACTTT
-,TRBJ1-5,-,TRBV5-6,CASSLSVNQPQHF,TGTGCCAGCAGCTTATCAGTCAATCAGCCCCAGCATTTT
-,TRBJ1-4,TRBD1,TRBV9,CASGTEGNEKLFF,TGTGCCAGCGGGACAGAAGGTAATGAAAAACTGTTTTTT
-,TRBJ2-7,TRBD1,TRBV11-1,CASSLVVGQDEGMYEQYF,TGTGCCAGCAGCTTAGTCGTTGGACAGGACGAAGGCATGTACGAGCAGTACTTC
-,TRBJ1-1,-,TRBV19,CASSSRGTEAFF,TGTGCCAGTAGCTCCAGGGGCACTGAAGCTTTCTTT
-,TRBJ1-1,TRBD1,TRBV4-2,CASSQDPQGATEAFF,TGTGCCAGCAGCCAAGACCCCCAGGGGGCCACTGAAGCTTTCTTT
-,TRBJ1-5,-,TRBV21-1,CASSRGQGGTYDNQPQHF,TGTGCCAGCAGCAGGGGGCAGGGTGGGACATATGACAATCAGCCCCAGCATTTT
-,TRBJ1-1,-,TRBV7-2,CASSLEPGRDEAFF,TGTGCCAGCAGCTTAGAGCCGGGCCGGGATGAAGCTTTCTTT
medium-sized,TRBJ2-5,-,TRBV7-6,CASSLGVEETQYF,TGTGCCAGCAGCTTAGGGGTCGAAGAGACCCAGTACTTC
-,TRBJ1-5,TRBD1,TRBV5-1,CASSFMRQGIPYNQPQHF,TGCGCCAGCAGCTTCATGAGACAGGGGATCCCCTACAATCAGCCCCAGCATTTT
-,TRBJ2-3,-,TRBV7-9,CASSLGIDTQYF,TGTGCCAGCAGCTTAGGGATAGATACGCAGTATTTT
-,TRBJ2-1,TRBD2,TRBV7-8,CASSFLLVTSGGRNEQFF,TGTGCCAGCAGCTTCCTTCTTGTCACTAGCGGGGGGCGGAATGAGCAGTTCTTC
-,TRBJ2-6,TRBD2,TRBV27,CASSSSAGVDLAGANVLTF,TGTGCCAGCAGCTCTTCAGCGGGGGTAGATCTGGCTGGGGCCAACGTCCTGACTTTC
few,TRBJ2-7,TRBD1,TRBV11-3,CASTNRGRFPF,TGTGCCAGCACCAACAGGGGCCGCTTCCCCTTC
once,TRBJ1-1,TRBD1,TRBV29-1,CSVDHIQGAGTEAFF,TGCAGCGTTGATCACATACAGGGGGCTGGTACTGAAGCTTTCTTT
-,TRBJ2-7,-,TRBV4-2,CASSQDLLSAGTTYEQYF,TGTGCCAGCAGCCAAGACCTGCTATCTGCCGGGACAACCTACGAGCAGTACTTC
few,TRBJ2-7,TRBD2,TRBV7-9,CASSSYSGRPSEQYF,TGTGCCAGCAGCTCTTATAGCGGGAGGCCGTCCGAGCAGTACTTC
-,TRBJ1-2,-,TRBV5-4,CASSFGGSYGYTF,TGTGCCAGCAGCTTTGGGGGTAGCTATGGCTACACCTTC
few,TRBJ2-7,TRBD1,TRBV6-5,CASRTSGGHEQYF,TGTGCCAGCAGAACTTCAGGGGGCCACGAGCAGTACTTC
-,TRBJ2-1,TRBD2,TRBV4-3,CASSLVLAGYNEQFF,TGCGCCAGCAGCTTAGTACTAGCGGGGTACAATGAGCAGTTCTTC
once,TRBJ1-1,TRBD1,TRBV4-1,CASSPLTGGQPEAFF,TGCGCCAGCAGCCCTCTGACAGGGGGACAACCTGAAGCTTTCTTT
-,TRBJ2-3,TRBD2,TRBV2,CASNLLAVFTDTQYF,TGTGCCAGCAATCTACTAGCGGTCTTCACAGATACGCAGTATTTT
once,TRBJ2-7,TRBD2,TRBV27,CASSSGLSYEQYF,TGTGCCAGCAGTTCGGGACTATCCTACGAGCAGTACTTC
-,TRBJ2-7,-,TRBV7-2,CASSASSGTFRYEQYF,TGTGCCAGCAGCGCTAGTTCCGGGACTTTCCGCTACGAGCAGTACTTC
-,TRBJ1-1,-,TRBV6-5,CASRMNTEAFF,TGTGCCAGCAGGATGAACACTGAAGCTTTCTTT
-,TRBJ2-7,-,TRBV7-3,CASSLCRVQGPYPYEQYF,TGTGCCAGCAGCTTATGCAGGGTTCAGGGGCCATACCCCTACGAGCAGTACTTC
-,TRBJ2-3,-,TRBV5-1,CASSLEGGGTDTQYF,TGCGCCAGCAGCTTGGAGGGCGGGGGCACAGATACGCAGTATTTT
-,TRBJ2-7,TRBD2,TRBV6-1,CASSLDTSGPYEQYF,TGTGCCAGCAGTCTTGATACTAGCGGCCCCTACGAGCAGTACTTC
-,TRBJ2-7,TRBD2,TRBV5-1,CASSLGTSGRAYEQYF,TGCGCCAGCAGCTTGGGGACTAGCGGGAGGGCCTACGAGCAGTACTTC
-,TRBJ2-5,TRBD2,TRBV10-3,CAISRTSGGEETQYF,TGTGCCATCAGCCGGACTAGCGGGGGGGAAGAGACCCAGTACTTC
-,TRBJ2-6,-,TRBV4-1,CASSHEPGANVLTF,TGCGCCAGCAGCCATGAGCCTGGGGCCAACGTCCTGACTTTC
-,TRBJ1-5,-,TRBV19,CASRWHSNQPQHF,TGTGCCAGTAGATGGCATAGCAATCAGCCCCAGCATTTT
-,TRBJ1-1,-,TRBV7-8,CASNDRRGKSTEAFF,TGTGCCAGCAACGATCGGCGAGGGAAGAGCACTGAAGCTTTCTTT
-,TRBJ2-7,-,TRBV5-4,CASSLWDAGYEQYF,TGTGCCAGCAGCTTGTGGGACGCAGGATACGAGCAGTACTTC
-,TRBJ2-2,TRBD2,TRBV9,CASSPPGRGGTGELFF,TGTGCCAGCAGCCCCCCCGGGAGGGGCGGCACCGGGGAGCTGTTTTTT
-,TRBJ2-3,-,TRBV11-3,CASIPPEGADTQYF,TGTGCCAGTATTCCACCGGAGGGCGCAGATACGCAGTATTTT
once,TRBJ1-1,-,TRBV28,CASSWTAGTEAFF,TGTGCCAGCAGCTGGACAGCCGGGACTGAAGCTTTCTTT
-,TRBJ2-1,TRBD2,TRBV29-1,CSVVGLAVYNEQFF,TGCAGCGTAGTCGGACTAGCGGTATACAATGAGCAGTTCTTC
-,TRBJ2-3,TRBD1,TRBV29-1,CSARDRGSRSDTQYF,TGCAGCGCTCGGGACAGGGGGTCAAGGTCGGATACGCAGTATTTT
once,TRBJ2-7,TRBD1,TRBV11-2,CASSYGTGQQYEQYF,TGTGCCAGCAGTTATGGAACGGGACAGCAATACGAGCAGTACTTC
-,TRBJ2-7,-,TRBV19,CASSPTGTSYEQYF,TGTGCCAGTAGTCCGACAGGGACTTCCTACGAGCAGTACTTC
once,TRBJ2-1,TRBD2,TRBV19,CASSVSGRTTYNEQFF,TGTGCCAGTAGTGTCAGCGGGAGGACGACCTACAATGAGCAGTTCTTC
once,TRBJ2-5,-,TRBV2,CASWGPETQYF,TGTGCCAGCTGGGGCCCGGAGACCCAGTACTTC
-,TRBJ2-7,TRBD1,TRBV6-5,CASRTSGGHEQYF,TGTGCCAGCAGAACTTCAGGGGGCCACGAGCAGTACTTC
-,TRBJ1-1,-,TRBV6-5,CASSYMAGTEAFF,TGTGCCAGCAGTTACATGGCGGGAACTGAAGCTTTCTTT
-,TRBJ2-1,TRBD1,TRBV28,CASTLETGGHNEQFF,TGTGCCAGCACTTTAGAGACAGGGGGCCACAATGAGCAGTTCTTC
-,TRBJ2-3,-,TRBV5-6,CASSLAGAGALYTQYF,TGTGCCAGCAGCTTGGCCGGCGCAGGGGCTCTTTATACGCAGTATTTT
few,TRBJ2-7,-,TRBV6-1,CASRLGGEQYF,TGTGCCAGCAGACTAGGGGGCGAGCAGTACTTC
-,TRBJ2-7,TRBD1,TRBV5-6,CASSGSGTGRYEQYF,TGTGCCAGCAGCGGATCCGGGACAGGGAGGTATGAGCAGTACTTC
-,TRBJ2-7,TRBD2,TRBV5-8,CASSSGREQYF,TGTGCCAGCAGCTCCGGGAGGGAGCAGTACTTC
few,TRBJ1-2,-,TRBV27,CASSLSVRTPYGYTF,TGTGCCAGCAGTTTATCGGTCAGGACACCTTATGGCTACACCTTC
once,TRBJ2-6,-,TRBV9,CASSTRPISGANVLTF,TGTGCCAGCAGCACTCGACCGATCTCTGGGGCCAACGTCCTGACTTTC
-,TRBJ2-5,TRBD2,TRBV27,CASSSNSGSLETQYF,TGTGCCAGCAGTTCTAATAGCGGGAGCCTGGAGACCCAGTACTTC